The source of this T cell receptor beta chain is a study of blood T cell repertoires in COVID-19. Authors' analysis steps: Estimated nucleated cell counts came from reference gene primer amplification. The data were produced by immunoSEQ multiplex PCR, yet TCRdb's version contains in-frame clones alone and is incomplete. V, J and clone size are those of that table, while D and trimming were read from the DNA. The data hold 100,000 to 150,000 clones, with 60% to 80% observed a single time. The sequence was collected from a human donor in a cohort sampled during active COVID-19. Specimen: peripheral blood.

The CDR3 loop is CASSSPTETYGYTF. The DNA of the CDR3 is TGTGCCAGCAGCTCCCCGACAGAAACCTATGGCTACACCTTC. The chain has TRBV7-8 and TRBJ1-2; D perhaps matches TRBD1 (5 bases). CDR1 is SGHVS and CDR2 is FQNEAQ in the germline V gene. There are 14 residues in the CDR3. Trimming removed 4 bases from V and 4 bases from J, with 13 bases in between.